What follows are 12 T cell receptor beta chains derived from one specimen sequenced in a study of blood T cells in healthy people across ages. For the second PCR, which ran for about 6 to 11 cycles, a sample-barcoded 5' primer and a J-beta primer mix were used. TCRdb re-called the 5' RACE reads with MiXCR, one entry per CDR3 protein. The profile shows around 800,000 distinct CDR3 sequences, about 45% of them singletons. Sequenced sample: blood. The receptors shown here come from a man at least 80 years old in good health.

The chain couples TRBV20-1 to TRBJ2-5, with TRBD2 matching over 10 bases. CDR1 DFQATT and CDR2 SNEGSKA come from the germline V gene (reference sequence). The CDR3 extends over 16 amino acids. V was clipped by 6 bases and J by 0 bases; unmatched bases: 10. DNA for the CDR3: TGCAGTGCGGCCCCGGGACTAGCGACGTACCAAGAGACCCAGTACTTC. This translates into CSAAPGLATYQETQYF.

The chain combines TRBV29-1 with TRBJ2-1; no clear D. The CDR3 covers 11 residues. V was cut by 4 bases and J by 10 bases, with 11 bases left in between. Germline V gene sequence: CDR1 SQVTM, CDR2 ANQGSEA. CDR3 sequence (DNA): TGCAGCGTTGTGGAAAAACCAGAGCAGTTCTTC. It yields the protein CSVVEKPEQFF.

The rearrangement uses TRBV7-3 and TRBJ2-1, with 9 bases aligning to TRBD2. The CDR3 totals 15 residues. Germline CDR1 is SGHTA and CDR2 is FQGTGA. V shed 5 bases and J 2 bases; nucleotides not matched to a gene: 4. The CDR3: CASSISGSTYNEQFF. The DNA for the CDR3 is TGTGCCAGCAGCATTAGCGGGAGCACCTACAATGAGCAGTTCTTC.

This clonotype was picked up many times. The rearrangement links TRBV10-2 to TRBJ2-1, with 11 bases aligning to TRBD1. The DNA end is a closer match to TRBJ2-7, so the J assignment may be wrong. CDR1 WSHSY and CDR2 SAAADI come from the germline V gene. The CDR3 loop spans 16 amino acids. In nucleotides, the CDR3 is TGCGCCAGCAGTGAGTCGGGGACAGGGGGTAACAATGAGCAGTACTTC. Translated: CASSESGTGGNNEQYF.

In this sample, this clonotype turned up many times. The chain uses TRBV7-2 and TRBJ2-3, with 7 bases aligning to TRBD1. The germline CDR1 and CDR2 sequences are SGHTA and FQGNSA. The CDR3 extends over 16 amino acids. The V gene end was trimmed by 1 base and the J gene end by 3 bases; junction bases not matched to a gene: 7. The DNA for the CDR3 is TGTGCCAGCAGCTTAGTAGGGGGCAGGTTTACAGATACGCAGTATTTT. It translates to CASSLVGGRFTDTQYF.

This clonotype was seen a handful of times. The chain couples TRBV2 to TRBJ2-2; D may correspond to TRBD1 or TRBD2 (5 bases each). This CDR3 contains 16 residues. Germline V gene lookup returns CDR1 SNHLY and CDR2 FYNNEI. The V end was cut by 10 bases, the J end by 0 bases, with 18 bases between. As DNA, the CDR3 is TGTGCCACGCCGGGACGGCAAGCCGCGAACACCGGGGAGCTGTTTTTT. Its protein is CATPGRQAANTGELFF.

This rearrangement joins TRBV5-1 to TRBJ2-7; tentatively, D is TRBD2 (6 bases). CDR3 length equals 13 residues. Between the trimmed V and J ends, which lost 4 bases and 3 bases, there was a span of 11 bases. Germline V gene data show CDR1 as SGHRS and CDR2 as YFSETQ. CDR3 nucleotide sequence: TGCGCCAGCAGCGGAGGGACTCTCTACGAGCAGTACTTC. This sequence encodes CASSGGTLYEQYF.

In this sample, this clonotype turned up a few times. V is TRBV6-6 and J is TRBJ2-3, with a tentative D call TRBD1 (5 bases). The CDR3 spans 15 residues. V lost 0 bases and J lost 4, with 11 bases in between. CDR1 MNHNY and CDR2 SVGAGI come from the germline V gene (reference sequence). CDR3 sequence (DNA): TGTGCCAGCAGTTACTCAGGGGATGAGGCAGATACGCAGTATTTT. Its protein product is CASSYSGDEADTQYF.

A few counts support this clonotype. This chain joins TRBV20-1 and TRBJ2-6; D remains ambiguous. This CDR3 region has 13 residues. The V gene's germline CDR1 is DFQATT and CDR2 SNEGSKA (reference sequence). Trimming took off 1 base at V and 3 bases at J, with 4 bases between the two ends. In DNA, the CDR3 is TGCAGTGCTAGAGTAGATGGGGCCAACGTCCTGACTTTC. This gives the protein CSARVDGANVLTF.

This chain uses TRBV29-1 with TRBJ1-2, with unresolved D. The germline gives CDR1 SQVTM, CDR2 ANQGSEA. Trimming cost V 6 bases and J 7 bases, with 15 bases left between them. The CDR3 extends over 12 amino acids. In DNA, the CDR3 is TGCAGCGTATCACCAGGTCCGGGTGGCTACACCTTC. Translation: CSVSPGPGGYTF.

In this sample, this clonotype turned up many times. J is TRBJ2-3 and V is TRBV4-3; possible D gene TRBD2, 6 bases. V shed 0 bases and J shed 0 bases, with 10 bases lying between them. CDR1 is LGHNA, CDR2 YSLEER, per germline. CDR3 size: 16 residues. CDR3 coding DNA: TGCGCCAGCAGCCAAGATGCCGGGGGTAGCACAGATACGCAGTATTTT. It yields the protein CASSQDAGGSTDTQYF.

The CDR3 here is CATSDGGVGDEQFF. The CDR3 nucleotides are TGTGCCACCAGTGATGGGGGGGTAGGGGATGAGCAGTTCTTC. This chain links TRBV24-1 with TRBJ2-1; 7 nucleotides line up with TRBD2. Looked up from germline, CDR1 is KGHDR and CDR2 is SFDVKD. The junction had 6 bases not matched to a gene; V was cut back by 3 bases and J by 8 bases. The CDR3 length is 14 residues.